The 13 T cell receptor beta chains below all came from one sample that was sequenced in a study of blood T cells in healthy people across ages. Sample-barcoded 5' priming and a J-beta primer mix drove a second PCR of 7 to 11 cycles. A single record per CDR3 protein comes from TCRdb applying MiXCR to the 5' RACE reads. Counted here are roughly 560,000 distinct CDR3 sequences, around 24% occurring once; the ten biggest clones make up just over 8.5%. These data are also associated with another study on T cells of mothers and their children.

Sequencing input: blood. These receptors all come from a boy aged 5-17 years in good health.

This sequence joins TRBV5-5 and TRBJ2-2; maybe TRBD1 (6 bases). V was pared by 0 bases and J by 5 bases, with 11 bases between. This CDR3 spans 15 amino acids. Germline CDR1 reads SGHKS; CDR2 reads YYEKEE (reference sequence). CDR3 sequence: CASSLVDSTTGELFF. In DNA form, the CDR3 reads TGTGCCAGCAGCTTGGTGGACAGTACAACCGGGGAGCTGTTTTTT.

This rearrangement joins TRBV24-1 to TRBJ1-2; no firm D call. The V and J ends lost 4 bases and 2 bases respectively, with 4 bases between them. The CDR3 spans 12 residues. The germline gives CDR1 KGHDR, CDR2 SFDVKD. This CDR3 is CATSEGNYGYTF. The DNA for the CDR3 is TGTGCCACCAGTGAGGGGAACTATGGCTACACCTTC.

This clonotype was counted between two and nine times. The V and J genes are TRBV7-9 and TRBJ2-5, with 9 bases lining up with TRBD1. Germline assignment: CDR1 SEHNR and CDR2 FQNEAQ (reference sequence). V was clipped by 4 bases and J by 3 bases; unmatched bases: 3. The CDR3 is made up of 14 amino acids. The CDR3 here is CASSSQGAKETQYF. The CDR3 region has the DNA TGTGCCAGCAGCTCACAGGGGGCAAAAGAGACCCAGTACTTC.

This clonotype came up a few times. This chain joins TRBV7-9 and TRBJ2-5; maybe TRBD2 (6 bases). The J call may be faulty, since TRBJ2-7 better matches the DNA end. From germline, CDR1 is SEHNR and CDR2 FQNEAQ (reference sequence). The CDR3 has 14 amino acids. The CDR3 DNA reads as TGTGCCAGCAGCGCCGGGACTCGTACCTACGAGCAGTACTTC. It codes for CASSAGTRTYEQYF.

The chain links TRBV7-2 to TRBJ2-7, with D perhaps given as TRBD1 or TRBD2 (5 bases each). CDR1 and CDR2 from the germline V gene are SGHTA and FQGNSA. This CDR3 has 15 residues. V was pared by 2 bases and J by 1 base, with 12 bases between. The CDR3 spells CASSLFTGQSYEQYF. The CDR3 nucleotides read TGTGCCAGCAGCTTATTCACGGGGCAATCCTACGAGCAGTACTTC.

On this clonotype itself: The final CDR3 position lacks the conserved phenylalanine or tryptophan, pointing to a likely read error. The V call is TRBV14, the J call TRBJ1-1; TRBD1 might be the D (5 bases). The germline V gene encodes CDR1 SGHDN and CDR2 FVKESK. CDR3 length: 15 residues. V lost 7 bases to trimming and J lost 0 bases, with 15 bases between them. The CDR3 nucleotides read TGTGCCAGCAACCACCTGGGACGGATGAACACTGAAGCTTTCCTT. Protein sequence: CASNHLGRMNTEAFL.

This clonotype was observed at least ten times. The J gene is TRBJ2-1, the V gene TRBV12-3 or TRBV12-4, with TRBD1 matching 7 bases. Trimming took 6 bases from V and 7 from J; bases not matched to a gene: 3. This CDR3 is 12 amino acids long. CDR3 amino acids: CASSRTGNEQFF. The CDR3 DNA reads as TGTGCCAGCAGCAGGACAGGAAATGAGCAGTTCTTC.

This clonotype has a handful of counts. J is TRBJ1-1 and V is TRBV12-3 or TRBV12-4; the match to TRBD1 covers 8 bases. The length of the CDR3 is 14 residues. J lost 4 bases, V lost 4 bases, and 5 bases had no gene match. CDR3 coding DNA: TGTGCCAGCAGTTCCAGCGACAGGGGCACTGAAGCTTTCTTT. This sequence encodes CASSSSDRGTEAFF.

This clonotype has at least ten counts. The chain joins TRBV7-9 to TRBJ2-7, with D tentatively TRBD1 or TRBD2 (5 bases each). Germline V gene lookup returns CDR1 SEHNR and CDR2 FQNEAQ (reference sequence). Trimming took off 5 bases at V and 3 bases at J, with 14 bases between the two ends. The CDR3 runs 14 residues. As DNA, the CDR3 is TGTGCCAGCAGCCCGGAGGCCCAGGGCTACGAGCAGTACTTC. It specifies CASSPEAQGYEQYF.

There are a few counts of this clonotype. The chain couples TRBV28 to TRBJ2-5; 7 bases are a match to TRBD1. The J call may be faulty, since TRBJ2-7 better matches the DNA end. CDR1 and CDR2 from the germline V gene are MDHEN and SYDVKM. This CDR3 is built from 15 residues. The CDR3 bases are TGTGCCAGCAGTTTATGCAAGGGACAGTGCTACGAGCAGTACTTC. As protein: CASSLCKGQCYEQYF.

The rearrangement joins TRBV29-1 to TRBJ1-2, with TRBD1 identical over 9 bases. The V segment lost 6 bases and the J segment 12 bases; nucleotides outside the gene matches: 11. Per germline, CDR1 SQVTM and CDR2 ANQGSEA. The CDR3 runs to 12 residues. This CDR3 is CSVFRDRERHTF. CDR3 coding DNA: TGCAGCGTCTTCCGGGACAGGGAGCGGCACACCTTC.

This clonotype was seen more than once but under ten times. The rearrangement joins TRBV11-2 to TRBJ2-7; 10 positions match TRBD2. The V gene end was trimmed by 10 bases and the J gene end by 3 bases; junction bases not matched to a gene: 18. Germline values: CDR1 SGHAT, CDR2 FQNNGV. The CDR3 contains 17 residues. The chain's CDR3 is CATARAPGLAVLYEQYF. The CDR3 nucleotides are TGTGCCACCGCGAGGGCCCCCGGACTAGCGGTACTCTACGAGCAGTACTTC. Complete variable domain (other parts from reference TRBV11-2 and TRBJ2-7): EAGVAQSPRYKIIEKRQSVAFWCNPISGHATLYWYQQILGQGPKLLIQFQNNGVVDDSQLPKDRFSAERLKGVDSTLKIQPAKLEDSAVYLCATARAPGLAVLYEQYFGPGTRLTVT.

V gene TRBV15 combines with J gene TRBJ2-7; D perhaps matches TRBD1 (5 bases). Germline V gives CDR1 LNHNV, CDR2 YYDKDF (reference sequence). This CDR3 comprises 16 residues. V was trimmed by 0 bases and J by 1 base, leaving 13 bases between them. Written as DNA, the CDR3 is TGTGCCACCAGCAGAGATGGGGCGATATCATCCTACGAGCAGTACTTC. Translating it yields CATSRDGAISSYEQYF.